The 9 T cell receptor beta chains reported below all come from one sample, sequenced in a study of metastatic and nonmetastatic thyroid tumors. All patients were untreated before thyroid surgery. TCRdb redid the clone calls on the PCR reads using MiXCR. The sample has around 89,000 clones; 14% to 15% are singletons. The sequenced material came from blood. Source of these receptors: a female donor with papillary thyroid cancer or a benign thyroid nodule (not recorded which). Some clones in this sample may be carry-over from other donors' samples.

As for this clone: One base away lies a much larger clone, so this may be a sequencing read error. The J gene is TRBJ2-7, the V gene TRBV20-1; tentatively, D is TRBD2 (6 bases). The germline CDR1 and CDR2 sequences are DFQATT and SNEGSKA (reference sequence). V dropped 3 bases and J dropped 0 bases, with 9 bases sitting between them. The CDR3 is 13 residues long. As DNA, the CDR3 is TGCAGTGCTAGGGACTATAGCTCCTACGAGCAGTACTTC. Its translation is CSARDYSSYEQYF.

Many counts were recorded for this clone. The chain is built from TRBV6-2 or TRBV6-3 and TRBJ1-1; D unresolved. Germline assignment: CDR1 MNHEY and CDR2 SVGEGT. The CDR3 extends over 13 amino acids. Trimming took 2 bases from V and 4 from J, leaving 8 bases between them. The CDR3 coding sequence is TGTGCCAGCAGTTACAAGGGTATCACTGAAGCTTTCTTT. Its translation: CASSYKGITEAFF.

This clone appeared many times. Additional DNA sequences in this sample encode the identical CDR3. The chain carries TRBV6-1 and TRBJ1-2; TRBD1 aligns across 8 bases. The CDR3 runs to 14 residues. The germline gives CDR1 MNHNS, CDR2 SASEGT. The ends lost 6 bases at V and 8 bases at J; junction bases unmatched: 11. The CDR3 protein is CASSALGTGNGYTF. The CDR3 DNA reads TGTGCCAGCAGCGCACTGGGGACAGGCAACGGCTACACCTTC.

This clone was detected only a few times. Since a much larger clone is just one base distant, this may be a read error. This CDR3 is also generated by other DNA sequences in the sample. This sequence joins TRBV28 and TRBJ1-4; D is uncertain. Between the trimmed V and J ends, which lost 5 bases and 0 bases, there was a span of 4 bases. Germline V gives CDR1 MDHEN, CDR2 SYDVKM. The CDR3 has 13 residues. The CDR3 DNA reads TGTGCCAGCAGTGAGACAACTAATGAAAAACTGTTTTTT. The encoded protein is CASSETTNEKLFF.

This clone was seen many times. The genes are TRBV12-3 or TRBV12-4 and TRBJ1-1; D perhaps matches TRBD1 (6 bases). The ends were cut back, 3 bases at V and 4 bases at J, with 15 bases in the middle. CDR3 size: 15 residues. The CDR3 reads CASSLQTGRGTEAFF. The CDR3 region has the DNA TGTGCCAGCAGTTTGCAAACAGGGAGGGGCACTGAAGCTTTCTTT.

This clone was picked up many times. The V gene is TRBV5-6, the J gene TRBJ2-1, with a possible D match to TRBD2 (6 bases). Trimming shortened V by 4 bases and J by 1 base, and 9 bases separated the two germline ends. Germline-derived CDR1 and CDR2 are SGHDT and YYEEEE. The CDR3 length is 14 residues. The CDR3 sequence is CASSSSGSYNEQFF. The CDR3 nucleotides are TGTGCCAGCAGCAGTAGCGGTTCCTACAATGAGCAGTTCTTC.

This clone came up many times. The same CDR3 is also encoded by other DNA sequences in this sample. The V gene is TRBV5-6, the J gene TRBJ2-1, with 9 positions matching TRBD2. The germline gives CDR1 SGHDT, CDR2 YYEEEE. The CDR3 has 14 residues. V shed 0 bases and J 9 bases; nucleotides not matched to a gene: 4. The CDR3 sequence: CASSLGLAGSEQFF. CDR3 nucleotide sequence: TGTGCCAGCAGCTTGGGTCTAGCGGGGAGTGAGCAGTTCTTC.

This clone was counted at least ten times. The germline gene is not matched at one end of the junction; a read error may be the cause. The V gene is TRBV28, the J gene TRBJ2-4; weak D call: TRBD2 (7 bases). The CDR3 covers 13 residues. Per the germline V gene, CDR1 is MDHEN and CDR2 is SYDVKM. This chain's CDR3 is CAGSLGGGNIQYF. The CDR3 DNA is TGTGCCGGCAGCTTAGGGGGGGGCAACATTCAGTACTTC.

In its sample, this clone was seen once. This chain connects TRBV11-1 to TRBJ2-1; 8 bases line up with TRBD2. The CDR3 is 17 residues long. V lost 4 bases and J lost 6; bases outside the gene matches: 14. CDR1 SGHAT and CDR2 FQDESV come from the germline V gene (reference sequence). The CDR3 DNA sequence: TGTGCCAGCAGCTCCAGGACTAGCCGGGGGCCGGTCAATGAGCAGTTCTTC. Protein sequence: CASSSRTSRGPVNEQFF.